This T cell receptor beta chain was retrieved from a study of blood T cell repertoires in COVID-19. Background on the study: Whether acute or convalescent, the COVID-19 samples came from the United States, Italy and Spain. PBMCs, B-cell-depleted T cells, or T cells were the source of the cDNA or gDNA that made up the material.

Profiling relied on immunoSEQ multiplex PCR, and the TCRdb table lists in-frame clones only, not all of them. The repertoire consists of 200,000 to 300,000 clones, with roughly 88% occurring once and the leading ten covering around 0.8%. This CDR3 has 15 residues. The TCR was taken from a young woman with acute or convalescent COVID-19. This chain connects TRBV21-1 to TRBJ2-2; TRBD1, the D gene given by the table, was not confirmed from the DNA. TRBV21-1 is labeled a pseudogene. Sequenced sample: peripheral blood. The CDR3 spells CASSKKAGGTGELFF. Here the CDR3 DNA reads TGTGCCAGCAGCAAAAAGGCAGGGGGTACCGGGGAGCTGTTTTTT.